This T cell receptor beta chain was identified during a study of cytomegalovirus exposure and HLA in healthy donors. Overall study findings and caveats: A prior analysis recorded that most TCR beta V segments were productive about 87% or about 30% of the time. Under in vitro conditions, a few CMV-associated chains were confirmed as specific for CMV antigens.

In the PCR, 60 Vbeta and 13 Jbeta primers were used. The data were produced by immunoSEQ multiplex PCR, yet TCRdb's version contains in-frame clones alone and is incomplete. The sample gives under 150,000 clones, around 82% of which show up once; around 7% is in the top ten. There are 16 residues in the CDR3. V dropped 5 bases and J dropped 1 base, with 14 bases sitting between them. Germline V CDR1 and CDR2: MDHEN, SYDVKM. Comment on this clone: Antigen unknown.

Healthy donors of bone marrow made up the group. The V gene is TRBV28, the J gene TRBJ1-4, with a possible D match to TRBD1 (6 bases). Sequencing was carried out using PBMCs. This clonotype was sampled from a man aged 35-49 years in good health and CMV-seropositive. In DNA, the CDR3 is TGTGCCAGCAGTCCGCACTCACAGGGAACTAATGAAAAACTGTTTTTT. It yields the protein CASSPHSQGTNEKLFF.